This TCR beta chain was recovered during a study of T cell changes during pregnancy in multiple sclerosis. The repertoire was sequenced with immunoSEQ multiplex PCR; TCRdb's copy has only in-frame clones and lacks some. The sample has tens of thousands of clones; 80% to 90% are singletons. The CDR3 runs 14 residues. This clonotype originated in a female donor with multiple sclerosis, enrolled in a pregnancy study. V gene TRBV21-1 combines with J gene TRBJ2-7; TRBD1 reflects the table's D call only, with no check against the DNA. TRBV21-1 represents a pseudogene. Sequences were derived from CD4+ T cells from peripheral blood mononuclear cells, sampled before pregnancy. This chain's CDR3 is CASSSRQGNYEQYF. Here the CDR3 DNA reads TGTGCCAGCAGCAGTCGACAGGGCAACTACGAGCAGTACTTC.